This T cell receptor beta chain was retrieved from a study of cytomegalovirus exposure and HLA in healthy donors. At the level of the study: Early released data had about 80 million unique TCRs, all coming from HLA-typed donors.

PCR involved 60 Vbeta and 13 Jbeta primers. The protocol was immunoSEQ multiplex PCR, while the TCRdb copy is restricted to in-frame clones and leaves out a portion. The sample includes 150,000 to 200,000 clones, around 68% of them seen just once. About this clone itself: Its specificity is not known.

Study-level findings and limits: Per a later analysis, 15,000 to 20,000 TCR beta sequences showed association with HLA alleles at 0.05 false discovery rate.

The germline gives CDR1 SGHRS, CDR2 YFSETQ. This CDR3 has 10 residues. V dropped 7 bases and J dropped 9 bases, with 5 bases sitting between them. V and J are TRBV5-1 and TRBJ1-6, with D uncertain. The material sequenced was PBMCs. The receptor's source is a girl between 10 and 17 years old in good health and CMV-seronegative. CDR3 region: CASPRSPLHF. CDR3 nucleotides: TGCGCCAGCCCCCGTTCACCCCTCCACTTT.